The 21 T cell receptor beta chains listed next were all sequenced from one sample in a study of T cell changes during pregnancy in multiple sclerosis. Clones were read by immunoSEQ multiplex PCR, and TCRdb kept only the in-frame ones, dropping some. The sample records some 70,000 clones, 90% to 95% being singletons. The material was peripheral blood, obtained in the second trimester of pregnancy. These receptors were taken from a female donor in good health, enrolled as a control in a pregnancy study.

The gene calls are TRBV2 and TRBJ2-3; 14 positions agree with TRBD2. J gave up 3 bases and V 5 bases, and 4 bases lay outside the gene matches. Germline-derived CDR1 and CDR2 are SNHLY and FYNNEI. This CDR3 region has 16 residues. The CDR3 DNA sequence: TGTGCCAGCAGTTTCCGGACTAGCGGGGGGACAGATACGCAGTATTTT. It specifies CASSFRTSGGTDTQYF.

The gene calls are TRBV28 and TRBJ2-1; the match to TRBD2 covers 9 bases. Germline trimming cut 5 bases from V and 6 bases from J; bases unmatched to any gene: 5. The germline V gene encodes CDR1 MDHEN and CDR2 SYDVKM. The CDR3 loop spans 14 amino acids. The CDR3 DNA sequence: TGTGCCAGCAGTCCTAGCGGGGCGCGCAATGAGCAGTTCTTC. Its protein is CASSPSGARNEQFF.

The rearrangement joins TRBV5-6 to TRBJ1-2; 7 bases line up with TRBD1. CDR3 length equals 14 residues. V trimming: 3 bases; J trimming: 3 bases; junction bases outside the gene matches: 5. CDR1 and CDR2 from the germline V gene are SGHDT and YYEEEE. Here the CDR3 reads CASSWGQPHYGYTF. CDR3 DNA: TGTGCCAGCAGCTGGGGACAGCCGCACTATGGCTACACCTTC.

This rearrangement joins TRBV10-1 to TRBJ2-1; D remains ambiguous. V was clipped by 5 bases and J by 4 bases, with 15 bases between them. This CDR3 is built from 15 residues. The germline CDR1 and CDR2 sequences are WNHNN and SYGVQD (reference sequence). The CDR3 DNA is TGCGCCAGCAGTTACGAGGCCCCAGTGTACAATGAGCAGTTCTTC. Translated: CASSYEAPVYNEQFF.

V and J are TRBV10-2 and TRBJ2-2; D is ambiguous. This CDR3 region has 15 residues. V was cut by 6 bases and J by 7 bases, with 18 bases left in between. Germline assignment: CDR1 WSHSY and CDR2 SAAADI. Here the CDR3 DNA reads TGCGCCAGCAGCTCCTACCCGCGGTTCGACGGGGAGCTGTTTTTT. The encoded protein is CASSSYPRFDGELFF.

V is TRBV2 and J is TRBJ2-7; 7 bases line up with TRBD2. After removal of 2 bases from V and 6 bases from J, the junction contained 10 bases not matched to a gene. Per germline, CDR1 SNHLY and CDR2 FYNNEI. The length of the CDR3 is 15 residues. The CDR3 region has the DNA TGTGCCAGCAGTGAATTCCCCCGGACTAGAACCGAGCAGTACTTC. Amino acid sequence: CASSEFPRTRTEQYF.

This chain connects TRBV14 to TRBJ2-7, with 8 bases aligning to TRBD1. The germline V gene encodes CDR1 SGHDN and CDR2 FVKESK. J gave up 5 bases and V 4 bases, and 13 bases lay outside the gene matches. The CDR3 is 16 amino acids. The CDR3 DNA reads TGTGCCAGCAGCCCGCTCGGTCCTTACAGGGGGAACGAGCAGTACTTC. Translating gives CASSPLGPYRGNEQYF.

V usage is TRBV6-1 and J usage is TRBJ2-5, with D perhaps TRBD1 (6 bases). This CDR3 region has 13 residues. Germline values: CDR1 MNHNS, CDR2 SASEGT. Deletions cut 9 bases from V and 1 base from J, with 12 bases between. CDR3 protein: CASRPQGQETQYF. DNA for the CDR3: TGTGCCAGTAGACCACAGGGCCAAGAGACCCAGTACTTC.

The chain employs TRBV7-2 and TRBJ2-1; the match to TRBD2 covers 8 bases. Germline loops: CDR1 SGHTA, CDR2 FQGNSA. V lost 1 base, J lost 8 bases, and 7 bases stayed unmatched. This CDR3 comprises 15 residues. CDR3 protein: CASSLDSGTAYEQFF. The CDR3 DNA sequence: TGTGCCAGCAGCTTAGATAGCGGGACCGCCTATGAGCAGTTCTTC.

The gene calls are TRBV7-9 and TRBJ2-7; no definite D call. The CDR3 contains 13 residues. V lost 3 bases and J 3 bases, leaving 9 bases between the germline ends. Germline V gene data show CDR1 as SEHNR and CDR2 as FQNEAQ (reference sequence). This chain's CDR3 is CASSFQAIYEQYF. DNA of the CDR3: TGTGCCAGCAGCTTCCAGGCTATCTACGAGCAGTACTTC. The full variable domain, its missing parts supplied by reference TRBV7-9 and TRBJ2-7, is DTGVSQNPRHKITKRGQNVTFRCDPISEHNRLYWYRQTLGQGPEFLTYFQNEAQLEKSRLLSDRFSAERPKGSFSTLEIQRTEQGDSAMYLCASSFQAIYEQYFGPGTRLTVT.

V and J are TRBV11-2 and TRBJ1-5; tentatively, D is TRBD1 (6 bases). With 6 bases removed from V and 6 bases from J, the gap between germline ends came to 18 bases. This CDR3 contains 15 residues. The germline V gene encodes CDR1 SGHAT and CDR2 FQNNGV. The CDR3 coding sequence is TGTGCCAGCAGTTTACTAACAGGGAAGGGTCAGCCCCAGCATTTT. As protein: CASSLLTGKGQPQHF.

This chain connects TRBV5-8 to TRBJ1-3; 7 nucleotides agree with TRBD1. Germline V lookup: CDR1 SGHTS, CDR2 YDEGEE. Trimming took 4 bases from V and 0 from J; bases not matched to a gene: 10. This CDR3 comprises 17 residues. Written as DNA, the CDR3 is TGTGCCAGCAGCGCCTTGCGGGGACAGCGCTCTGGAAACACCATATATTTT. Translating it yields CASSALRGQRSGNTIYF.

The rearrangement uses TRBV11-3 and TRBJ2-1; D perhaps matches TRBD2 (5 bases). CDR3 length: 12 residues. V was clipped by 5 bases and J by 6 bases, with 8 bases between them. Looked up from germline, CDR1 is SGHNT and CDR2 is YENEEA. The CDR3 is CASSRSGNEQFF. CDR3 DNA: TGTGCCAGCAGCCGGAGCGGCAATGAGCAGTTCTTC. The full variable domain, rest sourced from reference TRBV11-3 and TRBJ2-1, is EAGVVQSPRYKIIEKKQPVAFWCNPISGHNTLYWYLQNLGQGPELLIRYENEEAVDDSQLPKDRFSAERLKGVDSTLKIQPAELGDSAVYLCASSRSGNEQFFGPGTRLTVL.

V and J are TRBV5-1 and TRBJ2-5; D might be TRBD1 (6 bases). Germline CDR1 reads SGHRS; CDR2 reads YFSETQ. The CDR3 is 16 residues long. The V and J ends lost 4 bases and 5 bases respectively, with 21 bases between them. CDR3 DNA: TGCGCCAGCAGCCCCGGAACCGGGTCCCAGGGGGAGACCCAGTACTTC. It codes for CASSPGTGSQGETQYF.

This clone occurred once. The chain has TRBV11-2 and TRBJ1-1; D not certain. Germline loops: CDR1 SGHAT, CDR2 FQNNGV. The CDR3 length is 16 residues. V lost 4 bases and J 3 bases, leaving 18 bases between the germline ends. CDR3 in amino acids: CASSSPGSSVDTEAFF. The CDR3, as DNA: TGTGCCAGCAGCTCGCCGGGATCCTCAGTGGACACTGAAGCTTTCTTT.

This clone occurred once. V usage is TRBV19 and J usage is TRBJ1-5, with 7 bases identical to TRBD1. CDR1 is LNHDA, CDR2 SQIVND, per germline (reference sequence). The CDR3 contains 15 residues. After removal of 0 bases from V and 9 bases from J, the junction contained 8 bases not matched to a gene. The chain's CDR3 is CASSIDKEGAWPQHF. The CDR3 nucleotides are TGTGCCAGTAGTATAGATAAAGAGGGGGCCTGGCCCCAGCATTTT.

The chain links TRBV2 to TRBJ2-3; D is possibly TRBD1 (6 bases). The CDR3 is 13 residues long. Trimming left V 5 bases short and J 6 bases short, with 12 bases between. The V gene's germline CDR1 is SNHLY and CDR2 FYNNEI. CDR3 sequence: CASSRGGGDTQYF. CDR3 bases: TGTGCCAGCAGTCGTGGGGGCGGGGATACGCAGTATTTT.

The gene calls are TRBV21-1 and TRBJ2-7; the table gives TRBD1 as D, unverified against the DNA. TRBV21-1 is a documented pseudogene. The CDR3 loop spans 17 amino acids. The CDR3 DNA sequence: TGTGCCAGCAGCAAAGCGCAGATAGGGACACTGCTTTACGAGCAGTACTTC. Protein: CASSKAQIGTLLYEQYF.

This clone was detected once. This chain joins TRBV7-3 and TRBJ1-2; D possibly corresponds to TRBD1 (6 bases). Per the germline V gene, CDR1 is SGHTA and CDR2 is FQGTGA. The CDR3 has 16 residues. Between the trimmed V and J ends, which lost 5 bases and 4 bases, there was a span of 20 bases. CDR3: CASSPSGGQSSYGYTF. CDR3 bases: TGTGCCAGCAGCCCATCTGGGGGACAATCGAGCTATGGCTACACCTTC.

The chain couples TRBV4-1 to TRBJ1-4, with D hard to call. The CDR3 totals 14 residues. Germline CDR1 MGHRA, CDR2 YSYEKL. V gave up 4 bases and J gave up 0 bases, with 6 bases separating them. CDR3 loop: CASSRATTNEKLFF. CDR3 sequence (DNA): TGCGCCAGCAGCCGAGCTACAACTAATGAAAAACTGTTTTTT.

The chain joins TRBV21-1 to TRBJ1-2; TRBD1, the table's D call, lacks a check against the DNA. TRBV21-1 is labeled a pseudogene. This CDR3 is built from 14 residues. CDR3 nucleotide sequence: TGTGCCAGCAGCAAAGCGTGGGGGCTGGAGGGCTACACCTTC. Translation gives CASSKAWGLEGYTF.